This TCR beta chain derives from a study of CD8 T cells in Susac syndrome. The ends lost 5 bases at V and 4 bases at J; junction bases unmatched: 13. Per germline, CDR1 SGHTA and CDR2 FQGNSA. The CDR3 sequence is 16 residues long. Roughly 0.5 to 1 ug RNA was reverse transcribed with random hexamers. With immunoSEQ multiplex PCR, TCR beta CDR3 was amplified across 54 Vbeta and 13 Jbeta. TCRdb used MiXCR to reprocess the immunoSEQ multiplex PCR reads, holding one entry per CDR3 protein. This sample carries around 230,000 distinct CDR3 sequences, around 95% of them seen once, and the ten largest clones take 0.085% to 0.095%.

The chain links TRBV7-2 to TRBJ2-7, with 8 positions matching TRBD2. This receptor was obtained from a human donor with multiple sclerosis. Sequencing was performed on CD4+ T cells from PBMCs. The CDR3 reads CASSGMGGRLGYEQYF. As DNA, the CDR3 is TGTGCCAGCAGCGGGATGGGCGGGAGGCTCGGATACGAGCAGTACTTC.